This T cell receptor beta chain was retrieved from a study of blood T cells in healthy people across ages. The table lists this clonotype with a count of one. Primers used in a second PCR of about 7 to 11 cycles were a sample-barcoded 5' primer and a J-beta primer mix. TCRdb re-derived calls from the 5' RACE reads in MiXCR, one entry per CDR3 protein. Of 700,000 to 850,000 distinct CDR3 sequences in the sample, around 36% were seen once. This CDR3 comprises 12 residues. Per germline, CDR1 SNHLY and CDR2 FYNNEI. V lost 7 bases and J lost 2, with 7 bases in between. The sample was blood. The origin of this receptor is a man younger than 35 in good health. The chain couples TRBV2 to TRBJ2-3, with D possibly TRBD2 on 5 matching bases. The CDR3 loop is CASKRLTDTQYF. The CDR3 nucleotides read TGTGCCAGCAAGCGGCTCACAGATACGCAGTATTTT.